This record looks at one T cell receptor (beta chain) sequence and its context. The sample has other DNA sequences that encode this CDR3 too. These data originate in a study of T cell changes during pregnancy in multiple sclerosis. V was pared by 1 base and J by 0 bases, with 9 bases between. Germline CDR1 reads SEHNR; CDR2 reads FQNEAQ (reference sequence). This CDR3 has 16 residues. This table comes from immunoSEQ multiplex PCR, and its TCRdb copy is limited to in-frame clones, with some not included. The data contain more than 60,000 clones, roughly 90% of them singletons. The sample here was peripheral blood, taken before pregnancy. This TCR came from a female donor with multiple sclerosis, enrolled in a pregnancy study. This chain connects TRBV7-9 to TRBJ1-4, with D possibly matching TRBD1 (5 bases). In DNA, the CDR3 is TGTGCCAGCAGCTTAGTCGGGGGAGCAACTAATGAAAAACTGTTTTTT. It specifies CASSLVGGATNEKLFF.